The 9 T cell receptor beta chains given below trace back to one sample, sequenced in a study of technical replicates of blood from several donors. Only in-frame clones appear in the TCRdb table, and some are missing; sequencing was by immunoSEQ multiplex PCR. The data contain about 90,000 clones, around 92% of them singletons. What was sequenced was T cells isolated from PBMCs. The receptors shown here come from a human donor in good health.

The chain uses TRBV6-5 and TRBJ1-2, with 7 nucleotides matching TRBD1. Germline assignment: CDR1 MNHEY and CDR2 SVGAGI. The CDR3 runs to 14 residues. V shed 5 bases and J 8 bases; nucleotides not matched to a gene: 11. CDR3 sequence reads: CASSASDRPLGYTF. The CDR3 bases are TGTGCCAGCAGTGCTTCGGACAGGCCCTTGGGCTACACCTTC.

The V gene is TRBV5-1, the J gene TRBJ2-7; 7 bases agree with TRBD1. This CDR3 region has 12 residues. Germline V lookup: CDR1 SGHRS, CDR2 YFSETQ. With 5 bases clipped from V and 4 bases from J, the junction kept 3 bases outside the gene matches. The CDR3, as DNA: TGCGCCAGCAGTTCAGGGGGTTACGAGCAGTACTTC. It yields the protein CASSSGGYEQYF.

This sequence joins TRBV2 and TRBJ2-7, with a possible D match to TRBD2 (5 bases). The CDR3 loop spans 13 amino acids. V was trimmed by 6 bases and J by 5 bases, leaving 14 bases between them. Per germline, CDR1 SNHLY and CDR2 FYNNEI. CDR3 loop: CASRAGGANEQYF. DNA for the CDR3: TGTGCCAGCAGGGCCGGAGGTGCCAACGAGCAGTACTTC.

The V and J genes are TRBV19 and TRBJ1-1; no definite D call. Germline V gene sequence: CDR1 LNHDA, CDR2 SQIVND (reference sequence). This CDR3 is 14 amino acids long. The V gene lost 4 bases and the J gene lost 6 bases, with 15 bases spanning the gap. Here the CDR3 DNA reads TGTGCCAGTAGTAAACCAACAGTGAGGGCTGAAGCTTTCTTT. Protein: CASSKPTVRAEAFF.

The gene calls are TRBV7-8 and TRBJ2-5; D is possibly TRBD2 (6 bases). This CDR3 has 17 residues. Germline loops: CDR1 SGHVS, CDR2 FQNEAQ. V was cut by 1 base and J by 2 bases, with 17 bases left in between. The DNA for the CDR3 is TGTGCCAGCAGCTTAGGCGAGGGACTCGAGTATCAAGAGACCCAGTACTTC. This codes for CASSLGEGLEYQETQYF.

The rearrangement joins TRBV11-2 to TRBJ2-7; 10 nucleotides agree with TRBD1. Germline CDR1 SGHAT, CDR2 FQNNGV. The CDR3 runs to 17 residues. V was pared by 6 bases and J by 7 bases, with 18 bases of the junction left unmatched. The CDR3 reads CASRPGVAGQGFEEQYF. In DNA, the CDR3 is TGTGCCAGCAGACCAGGAGTTGCGGGACAGGGGTTTGAAGAGCAGTACTTC.

The chain links TRBV30 to TRBJ2-3; TRBD2 matches 9 bases. The CDR3 contains 15 residues. Germline assignment: CDR1 GTSNPN and CDR2 SVGIG (reference sequence). J was trimmed by 2 bases and V by 1 base; bases with no gene match: 4. The CDR3 loop is CAWSATSGFTDTQYF. CDR3 coding DNA: TGTGCCTGGAGTGCGACTAGCGGATTCACAGATACGCAGTATTTT.

The chain links TRBV28 to TRBJ1-6; D gene ambiguous. Germline lookup yields CDR1 MDHEN and CDR2 SYDVKM. The CDR3 consists of 14 residues. Trimming removed 7 bases at V and 3 bases at J, with 10 bases between. CDR3 loop: CASNRYDYNSPLHF. DNA for the CDR3: TGTGCCAGCAACCGGTACGACTATAATTCACCCCTCCACTTT.

The DNA for the CDR3 is TGTGCCAGCAGTCTAACCCGGGAGAAGTTCACCTTC. It encodes CASSLTREKFTF. The genes are TRBV6-5 and TRBJ1-2; D uncertain. The germline CDR1 and CDR2 sequences are MNHEY and SVGAGI. Deletions cut 5 bases from V and 13 bases from J, with 17 bases between. The CDR3 totals 12 residues.